This is a list of T cell receptor beta chains from one sample in a study of beta chain features in type 1 diabetes. Measured with immunoSEQ multiplex PCR; TCRdb has only the in-frame clones, and not every one. Altogether about 660,000 clones are present, over 12% being singletons, with the ten largest covering less than 0.04%. Sequencing was performed on naive CD4+ T cells from blood. The receptors were gathered from a man between 18 and 35 years old with type 1 diabetes. Each CDR3 is given with its conserved first and last residue. A D gene is named only where the DNA matches it firmly. Only part of the rows carry a size: once, few, many, or a class if the clone is expanded.

len,j_gene,v_gene,abundance,d_gene,CDR3aa,CDR3nt
15,TRBJ2-2,TRBV10-3,NA,TRBD2,CAISASGSDTGELFF,TGTGCCATCAGCGCTAGCGGGAGCGATACCGGGGAGCTGTTTTTT
17,TRBJ2-2,TRBV7-2,NA,TRBD2,CASSSTGLARSPGELFF,TGTGCCAGCAGCTCAACGGGACTAGCGAGATCGCCCGGGGAGCTGTTTTTT
14,TRBJ2-4,TRBV5-1,NA,NA,CASSFGDAKNIQYF,TGCGCCAGCAGCTTTGGGGACGCCAAAAACATTCAGTACTTC
14,TRBJ2-2,TRBV6-5,NA,NA,CASSYQPSAGELFF,TGTGCCAGCAGTTATCAGCCATCGGCCGGGGAGCTGTTTTTT
13,TRBJ2-3,TRBV29-1,NA,TRBD1,CSGNRGPADTQYF,TGCAGCGGGAACAGGGGTCCGGCAGATACGCAGTATTTT
12,TRBJ1-5,TRBV15,few,NA,CATSRDRQPQHF,TGTGCCACCAGCAGAGATAGGCAGCCCCAGCATTTT
13,TRBJ2-2,TRBV30,NA,NA,CAWSVGLAGELFF,TGTGCCTGGAGTGTAGGACTTGCCGGGGAGCTGTTTTTT
16,TRBJ2-3,TRBV4-1,NA,TRBD2,CASSRSGGAGTDTQYF,TGCGCCAGCAGCCGTAGCGGGGGGGCGGGCACAGATACGCAGTATTTT
14,TRBJ1-6,TRBV7-3,many,NA,CASSLTHTDSPLHF,TGTGCCAGCAGCTTGACGCACACGGATTCACCCCTCCACTTT
12,TRBJ1-2,TRBV19,NA,NA,CASSTRTTGYTF,TGTGCCAGTAGTACCCGGACAACTGGCTACACCTTC
13,TRBJ1-2,TRBV2,few,NA,CASSGGRRYGYTF,TGTGCCAGCAGTGGTGGGCGGCGGTATGGCTACACCTTC
13,TRBJ1-5,TRBV30,few,NA,CAWSPSSNQPQHF,TGTGCCTGGAGTCCGTCCAGCAATCAGCCCCAGCATTTT
12,TRBJ2-7,TRBV2,few,NA,CASRDRKYEQYF,TGTGCCAGCAGGGACAGAAAATACGAGCAGTACTTC
17,TRBJ2-1,TRBV4-1,NA,TRBD2,CASSQQYLAGGFNEQFF,TGCGCCAGCAGCCAACAATACCTAGCGGGGGGCTTCAATGAGCAGTTCTTC
15,TRBJ2-1,TRBV5-1,NA,TRBD2,CASSPEAGGYNEQFF,TGCGCCAGCAGCCCTGAGGCGGGAGGGTACAATGAGCAGTTCTTC
16,TRBJ1-2,TRBV5-1,NA,NA,CASSLEGTADPHGYTF,TGCGCCAGCAGCTTGGAAGGGACGGCGGATCCCCATGGCTACACCTTC
14,TRBJ1-2,TRBV27,NA,NA,CASRPGEWDYGYTF,TGTGCCAGCCGACCCGGGGAGTGGGACTATGGCTACACCTTC
15,TRBJ2-7,TRBV21-1,few,NA,CASITSGTESYEQYF,TGTGCCAGCATCACTTCCGGGACAGAATCCTACGAGCAGTACTTC
13,TRBJ1-1,TRBV5-4,NA,NA,CASSPKTPGEAFF,TGTGCCAGCAGCCCCAAGACACCTGGAGAAGCTTTCTTT
13,TRBJ1-2,TRBV30,few,NA,CAWTRGGRDGYTF,TGTGCCTGGACACGAGGGGGACGGGATGGCTACACCTTC
14,TRBJ2-1,TRBV7-2,NA,NA,CASSLVGRGNEQFF,TGTGCCAGCAGCTTAGTGGGGCGCGGCAATGAGCAGTTCTTC
13,TRBJ2-1,TRBV7-3,NA,TRBD1,CASRLSEGTGWFF,TGTGCCAGCCGACTCAGTGAGGGGACAGGGTGGTTCTTC
19,TRBJ2-3,TRBV28,NA,TRBD2,CASSLRGWRGDPLADTQYF,TGTGCCAGCAGTTTACGGGGCTGGCGGGGGGACCCCTTAGCAGATACGCAGTATTTT
15,TRBJ2-1,TRBV11-2,few,NA,CASSPLVGRGNEQFF,TGTGCCAGCAGCCCCCTAGTTGGGAGGGGGAATGAGCAGTTCTTC
15,TRBJ2-5,TRBV7-8,NA,TRBD2,CASSRLAGGPETQYF,TGTGCCAGCAGCCGACTAGCGGGGGGGCCGGAGACCCAGTACTTC
13,TRBJ2-3,TRBV7-2,few,NA,CASSFGPDDTQYF,TGTGCCAGCAGCTTCGGCCCTGACGATACGCAGTATTTT
13,TRBJ2-5,TRBV25-1,few,TRBD1,CASSPQGVETQYF,TGTGCCAGCAGTCCACAGGGGGTGGAGACCCAGTACTTC
15,TRBJ2-5,TRBV6-6,few,TRBD1,CASSYSSQGAGTQYF,TGTGCCAGCAGTTACTCGTCGCAGGGGGCGGGGACCCAGTACTTC
14,TRBJ2-7,TRBV4-3,NA,TRBD2,CASSPSAGVNEQYF,TGCGCCAGCAGCCCTTCAGCGGGGGTAAACGAGCAGTACTTC
15,TRBJ2-6,TRBV9,few,NA,CASSVDPSGANVLTF,TGTGCCAGCAGCGTAGACCCATCTGGGGCCAACGTCCTGACTTTC
13,TRBJ1-2,TRBV7-2,NA,NA,CASSLWTRDGYTF,TGTGCCAGCAGCCTCTGGACGCGGGATGGCTACACCTTC
17,TRBJ2-5,TRBV30,NA,TRBD2,CAWSALASGGTGETQYF,TGTGCCTGGAGTGCATTAGCTAGCGGGGGGACGGGGGAGACCCAGTACTTC
16,TRBJ2-6,TRBV7-2,once,TRBD2,CASSPWGGSGANVLTF,TGTGCCAGCAGCCCGTGGGGGGGCTCTGGGGCCAACGTCCTGACTTTC